This T cell receptor (beta chain) derives from a study of blood T cell repertoires in COVID-19. V dropped 5 bases and J dropped 7; count of bases not matched to a gene: 7. The CDR3 runs to 15 residues. Germline V gives CDR1 SEHNR, CDR2 FQNEAQ (reference sequence). In the original analysis: Reference gene primer amplification gave estimated nucleated cell counts. Clones were read by immunoSEQ multiplex PCR, and TCRdb kept only the in-frame ones, dropping some. The V and J calls and the clone size are those of that table, but D and trimming were determined from the DNA. Of about 190,000 clones in the sample, 88% were seen once.

The J gene is TRBJ2-1, the V gene TRBV7-9; TRBD2 aligns across 11 bases. Sequenced material: peripheral blood. The clonotype originates from a man aged 35 to 55 with active or convalescent COVID-19. CDR3 sequence reads: CASSPLAGGWNEQFF. The DNA of the CDR3 is TGTGCCAGCAGCCCCCTAGCGGGGGGATGGAATGAGCAGTTCTTC. The full variable domain, in which reference TRBV7-9 and TRBJ2-1 provide the parts outside the CDR3, is DTGVSQNPRHKITKRGQNVTFRCDPISEHNRLYWYRQTLGQGPEFLTYFQNEAQLEKSRLLSDRFSAERPKGSFSTLEIQRTEQGDSAMYLCASSPLAGGWNEQFFGPGTRLTVL.